This T cell receptor (beta chain) was obtained from a study of T cells in tumors after PD-1 blockade. Study details: Daily vismodegib 150 mg continued in a subset of anti-PD-1-treated patients.

TCRdb's copy holds only in-frame clones and misses some; the assay was immunoSEQ multiplex PCR. Of some 48,000 clones listed, approximately 75% are singletons. There are 14 residues in the CDR3. Germline loops: CDR1 MGHRA, CDR2 YSYEKL. Trimming stripped 3 bases from V and 4 bases from J, with 12 bases between. The receptor was derived from a human donor with basal cell carcinoma. The J gene is TRBJ2-5, the V gene TRBV4-1; D is uncertain. The sequences come from PBMCs, collected before anti-PD-1 treatment. CDR3 DNA sequence: TGCGCCAGCAGCCAGTCTACTTGGCCAGAGACCCAGTACTTC. Its protein product is CASSQSTWPETQYF.